The clone carrying this TCR beta chain has only a few counts. What it binds is not known. Scientists made TCR beta libraries using quantitative 5'-RACE with molecular barcodes. TCRdb itself ran the 5' RACE reads through MiXCR, one entry per CDR3 protein. Among roughly 700,000 distinct CDR3 sequences listed, 15% to 20% were seen once. Germline lookup yields CDR1 SGDLS and CDR2 YYNGEE. CDR3 size: 17 residues. V lost 3 bases and J lost 2, with 20 bases in between. This entry is derived from a study of CD8 T cells in ankylosing spondylitis. General observations from the study: Reactive arthritis synovial fluid and blood were previously reported to contain some motif variants. The study looked at matched synovial fluid samples from ankylosing spondylitis patients. Disease-linked clones were reported to be significantly enriched there. A TCR beta motif made of roughly eight highly homologous variants seemed typical of ankylosing spondylitis blood.

This receptor was identified in a male donor with ankylosing spondylitis. J is TRBJ1-2 and V is TRBV9; tentatively, D is TRBD1 (5 bases). Sequenced input: blood, either unsorted or a sorted T cell fraction (not recorded which). Here the CDR3 reads CASSGVAGERANYGYTF. The CDR3 nucleotides are TGTGCCAGCAGCGGCGTCGCGGGGGAAAGGGCGAACTATGGCTACACCTTC.